This T cell receptor (beta chain) is from a study of blood T cell repertoires in COVID-19. Study details: Both acute and convalescent COVID-19 samples were obtained from the United States, Italy and Spain.

Sequencing used immunoSEQ multiplex PCR; TCRdb keeps in-frame clones, though not all of them. The table shows some 70,000 clones, with around 82% occurring only once. With 6 bases removed from V and 4 bases from J, the gap between germline ends came to 18 bases. The CDR3 has 15 residues. Germline values: CDR1 LNHDA, CDR2 SQIVND (reference sequence). The source is a man aged 50-60 years with active COVID-19. Source material: peripheral blood. V usage is TRBV19 and J usage is TRBJ1-2; perhaps TRBD1 as D (6 bases). DNA of the CDR3: TGTGCCAGTAGCGGGGCGGACAGCGCTTTCTATGGCTACACCTTC. It specifies CASSGADSAFYGYTF.